This is a list of T cell receptor beta chains from one sample in a study of blood T cell repertoires in COVID-19. Assay used: immunoSEQ multiplex PCR; TCRdb lists only in-frame clones, some missing. The profile shows about 120,000 clones, 90% of them singletons. The sample taken for sequencing was peripheral blood. These receptors were collected from a human donor with active COVID-19. The donor label of this sample is uncertain. Each CDR3 is given with its conserved first and last residue. D genes are given only for firm matches. Not all rows give a size; the values are once, few, many and, for expanded clones, a class.

j_gene: TRBJ2-2; d_gene: TRBD2; abundance: NA; v_gene: TRBV10-2; CDR3nt: TGCGCCAGCAGAGCAGGACTAGCGGGGGGGCCTCGGACCGGGGAGCTGTTTTTT; CDR3aa: CASRAGLAGGPRTGELFF
j_gene: TRBJ2-1; d_gene: NA; abundance: NA; v_gene: TRBV9; CDR3nt: TGTGCCAGCAGCACGGGGGTGAGCTCCTACAATGAGCAGTTCTTC; CDR3aa: CASSTGVSSYNEQFF
j_gene: TRBJ2-7; d_gene: NA; abundance: NA; v_gene: TRBV9; CDR3nt: TGTGCCAGCAGCGTAGCGGGCAGGGACTACGAGCAGTACTTC; CDR3aa: CASSVAGRDYEQYF
j_gene: TRBJ2-7; d_gene: NA; abundance: NA; v_gene: TRBV28; CDR3nt: TGTGCCAGCAGGATCCGGCAGGGTAATCAGTACTTC; CDR3aa: CASRIRQGNQYF
j_gene: TRBJ2-7; d_gene: NA; abundance: NA; v_gene: TRBV5-6; CDR3nt: TGTGCCAGCAGCTCCTCAGGGTTCCTACGAGAGCAGTACTTC; CDR3aa: CASSSSGFLREQYF
j_gene: TRBJ2-3; d_gene: TRBD1; abundance: NA; v_gene: TRBV28; CDR3nt: TGTGCCACCGAGCCCGCAGGGACAGAGGTGTATTTT; CDR3aa: CATEPAGTEVYF
j_gene: TRBJ2-7; d_gene: TRBD2; abundance: NA; v_gene: TRBV6-2/TRBV6-3; CDR3nt: TGTGCCAGCAGTCCCAGACTAGCAGTCTACGAGCAGTACTTC; CDR3aa: CASSPRLAVYEQYF
j_gene: TRBJ2-5; d_gene: NA; abundance: NA; v_gene: TRBV4-1; CDR3nt: TGCGCCAGCAGCCGGATCCCCGGGCCTATGGGAGCAGAGACCCAGTACTTC; CDR3aa: CASSRIPGPMGAETQYF
j_gene: TRBJ2-3; d_gene: NA; abundance: NA; v_gene: TRBV5-5; CDR3nt: TGTGCCAGCAGCGCACCCAACCTAATTACAGATACGCAGTATTTT; CDR3aa: CASSAPNLITDTQYF
j_gene: TRBJ2-3; d_gene: TRBD2; abundance: NA; v_gene: TRBV5-1; CDR3nt: TGCGCCAGCAGCTTCGGACTAGGGGGCACAGATACGCAGTATTTT; CDR3aa: CASSFGLGGTDTQYF
j_gene: TRBJ1-3; d_gene: NA; abundance: NA; v_gene: TRBV3-1/TRBV3-2; CDR3nt: TGTGCCAGCAGCCCCAGGGGAACGTCGCACACCATATATTTT; CDR3aa: CASSPRGTSHTIYF
j_gene: TRBJ2-7; d_gene: TRBD1; abundance: few; v_gene: TRBV5-1; CDR3nt: TGCGCCAGCAGCTTGGGTCTACTCGGGACAGGTACCTACGAGCAGTACTTC; CDR3aa: CASSLGLLGTGTYEQYF
j_gene: TRBJ2-2; d_gene: TRBD1; abundance: NA; v_gene: TRBV4-2; CDR3nt: TGTGCCAGCAGCCTGAGGGGGACAGGGGTGAGCACCGGGGAGCTGTTTTTT; CDR3aa: CASSLRGTGVSTGELFF
j_gene: TRBJ1-2; d_gene: TRBD1; abundance: NA; v_gene: TRBV6-5; CDR3nt: TGTGCCAGCAGGGACAGGGGGGCGGCCTATGGCTACACCTTC; CDR3aa: CASRDRGAAYGYTF
j_gene: TRBJ2-3; d_gene: NA; abundance: once; v_gene: TRBV4-2; CDR3nt: TGTGCCAGCAGCCAAGATCCGGGAGCTAGCACAGATACGCAGTATTTT; CDR3aa: CASSQDPGASTDTQYF
j_gene: TRBJ2-4; d_gene: TRBD2; abundance: NA; v_gene: TRBV6-5; CDR3nt: TGTGCCAGCAGCCCGGGAGGGCGAAAAAACATTCAGTACTTC; CDR3aa: CASSPGGRKNIQYF
j_gene: TRBJ1-2; d_gene: TRBD1; abundance: NA; v_gene: TRBV2; CDR3nt: TGTGCCAGCAACCCGGGACAGAACCGCCCAAGCCTCACCTTC; CDR3aa: CASNPGQNRPSLTF
j_gene: TRBJ2-7; d_gene: NA; abundance: NA; v_gene: TRBV5-6; CDR3nt: TGTGCCAGCAGCTTACTAGAGAGCTCCTACGAGCAGTACTTC; CDR3aa: CASSLLESSYEQYF
j_gene: TRBJ2-3; d_gene: NA; abundance: NA; v_gene: TRBV7-9; CDR3nt: TGTGCCAGCAGCTCCCGTTTGGGGGCCGCAGATACGCAGTATTTT; CDR3aa: CASSSRLGAADTQYF
j_gene: TRBJ1-6; d_gene: NA; abundance: NA; v_gene: TRBV5-1; CDR3nt: TGCGCCAGCAGCTCTTGGGGGCATAATTCACCCCTCCACTTT; CDR3aa: CASSSWGHNSPLHF
j_gene: TRBJ2-1; d_gene: NA; abundance: NA; v_gene: TRBV13; CDR3nt: TGTGCCAGCAGCTTCGCGACAGAGAATGAGCAGTTCTTC; CDR3aa: CASSFATENEQFF
j_gene: TRBJ1-6; d_gene: TRBD1; abundance: NA; v_gene: TRBV6-2/TRBV6-3; CDR3nt: TGTGCCAGCAGTTACCCGGGACAGGGTAGACCCCTCCACTTT; CDR3aa: CASSYPGQGRPLHF
j_gene: TRBJ1-2; d_gene: NA; abundance: NA; v_gene: TRBV15; CDR3nt: TGTGCCACCAGCAGGGAAGTCGTGGGCAGGGACTATGGCTACACCTTC; CDR3aa: CATSREVVGRDYGYTF
j_gene: TRBJ1-2; d_gene: TRBD1; abundance: NA; v_gene: TRBV7-9; CDR3nt: TGTGCCAGCAGCCATGGACAGGGTCTAGCTAACTATGGCTACACCTTC; CDR3aa: CASSHGQGLANYGYTF
j_gene: TRBJ2-3; d_gene: NA; abundance: NA; v_gene: TRBV9; CDR3nt: TGTGCCAGCAGCGTAGTTGGCAGTTCAGATACGCAGTATTTT; CDR3aa: CASSVVGSSDTQYF
j_gene: TRBJ1-2; d_gene: NA; abundance: NA; v_gene: TRBV27; CDR3nt: TGTGCCAGCAGTTTTGGGGGCCTCTATGGCTACACCTTC; CDR3aa: CASSFGGLYGYTF
j_gene: TRBJ2-2; d_gene: NA; abundance: NA; v_gene: TRBV13; CDR3nt: TGTGCCAGCAGCTTAAGGATTAGCCCCGGGGAGCTGTTTTTT; CDR3aa: CASSLRISPGELFF
j_gene: TRBJ2-3; d_gene: NA; abundance: NA; v_gene: TRBV4-3; CDR3nt: TGCGCCAGCAGCCAACAGAACGAGGCCGCAGATACGCAGTATTTT; CDR3aa: CASSQQNEAADTQYF
j_gene: TRBJ2-3; d_gene: NA; abundance: NA; v_gene: TRBV4-1; CDR3nt: TGCGCCAGCAGCCTCGGCGGCGGGGCAAGCACAGATACGCAGTATTTT; CDR3aa: CASSLGGGASTDTQYF
j_gene: TRBJ2-5; d_gene: NA; abundance: NA; v_gene: TRBV9; CDR3nt: TGTGCCAGCAGCCCCACGGGGTCAACGGAGACCCAGTACTTC; CDR3aa: CASSPTGSTETQYF
j_gene: TRBJ2-1; d_gene: TRBD2; abundance: NA; v_gene: TRBV19; CDR3nt: TGTGCCAGTACTTTAGCGGGGGGCTCCTACAATGAGCAGTTCTTC; CDR3aa: CASTLAGGSYNEQFF
j_gene: TRBJ2-5; d_gene: NA; abundance: NA; v_gene: TRBV7-9; CDR3nt: TGTGCCAGCACCAAGCGCCCCCCTAGCGTGGAGACCCAGTACTTC; CDR3aa: CASTKRPPSVETQYF
j_gene: TRBJ2-7; d_gene: TRBD1; abundance: NA; v_gene: TRBV7-9; CDR3nt: TGTGCCAGCAGCCGGATGGGACAGGGTGGCGAGCAGTACTTC; CDR3aa: CASSRMGQGGEQYF
j_gene: TRBJ1-5; d_gene: NA; abundance: NA; v_gene: TRBV27; CDR3nt: TGTGCCAGCAGTCCCGGGGATAGCAATCAGCCCCAGCATTTT; CDR3aa: CASSPGDSNQPQHF
j_gene: TRBJ1-1; d_gene: TRBD1; abundance: NA; v_gene: TRBV7-2; CDR3nt: TGTGCCAGCAGCCTAACCGGGACAGCTTACACTGAAGCTTTCTTT; CDR3aa: CASSLTGTAYTEAFF
j_gene: TRBJ1-2; d_gene: NA; abundance: NA; v_gene: TRBV6-4; CDR3nt: TGTGCCAGCAGCGTTGACAGGTCGAGTGGCTACACCTTC; CDR3aa: CASSVDRSSGYTF
j_gene: TRBJ2-1; d_gene: TRBD1; abundance: NA; v_gene: TRBV6-5; CDR3nt: TGTGCCAGCAGTAAGGACAGGGGTTTGTACGAGCAGTTCTTC; CDR3aa: CASSKDRGLYEQFF
j_gene: TRBJ1-1; d_gene: NA; abundance: NA; v_gene: TRBV4-2; CDR3nt: TGTGCCAGCAGCCCCAATATCCAGGGGCAGAACACTGAAGCTTTCTTT; CDR3aa: CASSPNIQGQNTEAFF
j_gene: TRBJ2-1; d_gene: NA; abundance: NA; v_gene: TRBV10-1; CDR3nt: TGCGCCAGCAGTGAAACGGGGGTCTATGAGCAGTTCTTC; CDR3aa: CASSETGVYEQFF
j_gene: TRBJ1-6; d_gene: TRBD1; abundance: few; v_gene: TRBV10-3; CDR3nt: TGTGCCGTCTGGACAGGGTGGAATAATTCACCCCTCCACTTT; CDR3aa: CAVWTGWNNSPLHF
j_gene: TRBJ2-1; d_gene: NA; abundance: NA; v_gene: TRBV7-9; CDR3nt: TGTGCCAGCAGCGTCTCGTTGGGGCAGGGTAAAGATGAGCAGTTCTTC; CDR3aa: CASSVSLGQGKDEQFF
j_gene: TRBJ2-5; d_gene: TRBD2; abundance: NA; v_gene: TRBV5-4; CDR3nt: TGTGCCAGCAGCTTGGAACTAGCGGGGGCTCAAGAGACCCAGTACTTC; CDR3aa: CASSLELAGAQETQYF
j_gene: TRBJ1-2; d_gene: TRBD1; abundance: NA; v_gene: TRBV5-6; CDR3nt: TGTGCCAGCAGCCCAAGGGTAACCGGGACAGGATCTGGCTACACCTTC; CDR3aa: CASSPRVTGTGSGYTF
j_gene: TRBJ1-2; d_gene: TRBD1; abundance: NA; v_gene: TRBV4-1; CDR3nt: TGCGCCAGCAGCCATGGACAGGGGGCTAGATATGGCTACACCTTC; CDR3aa: CASSHGQGARYGYTF
j_gene: TRBJ1-2; d_gene: TRBD1; abundance: NA; v_gene: TRBV5-1; CDR3nt: TGCGCCAGCAGCTACGTTCGGACAGGGGGTCGTTACACCTTC; CDR3aa: CASSYVRTGGRYTF
j_gene: TRBJ2-3; d_gene: TRBD2; abundance: NA; v_gene: TRBV15; CDR3nt: TGTGCCACCAGCCCACGAGCGGGGGGGCCTCTCCGCACAGATACGCAGTATTTT; CDR3aa: CATSPRAGGPLRTDTQYF
j_gene: TRBJ1-3; d_gene: TRBD1; abundance: NA; v_gene: TRBV4-1; CDR3nt: TGCGCCAGCAGCCAAGGATGGCAGGGGGCGCCTGGAAACACCATATATTTT; CDR3aa: CASSQGWQGAPGNTIYF
j_gene: TRBJ2-3; d_gene: TRBD2; abundance: NA; v_gene: TRBV10-3; CDR3nt: TGTGCCATCACCGCCGGGACTAGCGGGACAGATACGCAGTATTTT; CDR3aa: CAITAGTSGTDTQYF
j_gene: TRBJ2-7; d_gene: TRBD1; abundance: NA; v_gene: TRBV7-9; CDR3nt: TGTGCCAGCAGCTCCCAGACAGGGCCCCGGGGCGAGCAGTACTTC; CDR3aa: CASSSQTGPRGEQYF
j_gene: TRBJ1-6; d_gene: NA; abundance: NA; v_gene: TRBV7-2; CDR3nt: TGTGCCAGCAGCCTCAGGAGGGGAGGTGGCTCACCCCTCCACTTT; CDR3aa: CASSLRRGGGSPLHF
j_gene: TRBJ1-1; d_gene: NA; abundance: NA; v_gene: TRBV29-1; CDR3nt: TGCAGCGTTACAGAGAACACTGAAGCTTTCTTT; CDR3aa: CSVTENTEAFF
j_gene: TRBJ2-5; d_gene: TRBD2; abundance: NA; v_gene: TRBV27; CDR3nt: TGTGCCAGCAGTTCAGAGCGGGGGGGCCCCGAGACCCAGTACTTC; CDR3aa: CASSSERGGPETQYF
j_gene: TRBJ2-5; d_gene: NA; abundance: NA; v_gene: TRBV3-1/TRBV3-2; CDR3nt: TGTGCCAGCAGCCAATCGTTAGAGACCCAGTACTTC; CDR3aa: CASSQSLETQYF
j_gene: TRBJ2-1; d_gene: TRBD1; abundance: NA; v_gene: TRBV19; CDR3nt: TGTGCCAGTAGTATTACACAGGGGATTTACAATGAGCAGTTCTTC; CDR3aa: CASSITQGIYNEQFF
j_gene: TRBJ2-2; d_gene: NA; abundance: NA; v_gene: TRBV15; CDR3nt: TGTGCCACCAGCCCGGGATACCCGAACACCGGGGAGCTGTTTTTT; CDR3aa: CATSPGYPNTGELFF